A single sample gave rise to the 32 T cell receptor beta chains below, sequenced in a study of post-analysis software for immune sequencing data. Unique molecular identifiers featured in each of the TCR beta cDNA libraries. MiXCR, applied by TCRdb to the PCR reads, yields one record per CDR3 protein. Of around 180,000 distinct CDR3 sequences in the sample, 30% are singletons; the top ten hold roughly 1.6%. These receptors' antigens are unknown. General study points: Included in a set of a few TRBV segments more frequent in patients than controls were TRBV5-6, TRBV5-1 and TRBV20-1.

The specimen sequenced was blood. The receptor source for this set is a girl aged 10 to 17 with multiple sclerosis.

In nucleotides, the CDR3 is TGTGCCAGCAAGACCCGGGACAGGGATCAGCCCCAGCATTTT. As protein: CASKTRDRDQPQHF. J is TRBJ1-5 and V is TRBV12-3 or TRBV12-4; 9 nucleotides match TRBD1. V lost 7 bases and J lost 5; bases outside the gene matches: 6. CDR3 length equals 14 residues.

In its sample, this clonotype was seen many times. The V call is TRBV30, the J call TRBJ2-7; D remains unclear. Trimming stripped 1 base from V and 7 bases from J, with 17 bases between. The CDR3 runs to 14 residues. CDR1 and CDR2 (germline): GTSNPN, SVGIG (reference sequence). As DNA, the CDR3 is TGTGCCTGGAGTGGCGGATTGACGTGGGGAGAGCAGTACTTC. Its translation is CAWSGGLTWGEQYF.

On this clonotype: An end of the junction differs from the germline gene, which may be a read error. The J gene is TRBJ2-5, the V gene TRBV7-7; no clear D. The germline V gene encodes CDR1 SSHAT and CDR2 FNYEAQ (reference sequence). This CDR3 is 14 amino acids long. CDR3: CASSVGQYLETQYF. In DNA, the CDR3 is TGTGCTAGCAGCGTCGGGCAGTACCTAGAGACCCAGTACTTC. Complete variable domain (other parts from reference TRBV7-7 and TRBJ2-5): GAGVSQSPRYKVTKRGQDVTLRCDPISSHATLYWYQQALGQGPEFLTYFNYEAQPDKSGLPSDRFSAERPEGSISTLTIQRTEQRDSAMYRCASSVGQYLETQYFGPGTRLLVL.

DNA of the CDR3: TGTGCCAGCAGTCCCCGGAACAGGGGAGGTCAGCCCCAGCATTTT. Translation gives CASSPRNRGGQPQHF. V usage is TRBV12-3 or TRBV12-4 and J usage is TRBJ1-5; TRBD1 matches at 7 bases. This CDR3 comprises 15 residues. J was trimmed by 6 bases and V by 5 bases; bases with no gene match: 10.

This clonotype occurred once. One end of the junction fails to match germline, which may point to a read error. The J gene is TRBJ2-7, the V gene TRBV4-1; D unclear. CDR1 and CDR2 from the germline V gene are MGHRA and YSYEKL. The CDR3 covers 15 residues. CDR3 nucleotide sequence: TGCGCCAGCGGCCAAGGTCGCTCCGCCCAGTACGAGCAGTACTTC. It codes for CASGQGRSAQYEQYF.

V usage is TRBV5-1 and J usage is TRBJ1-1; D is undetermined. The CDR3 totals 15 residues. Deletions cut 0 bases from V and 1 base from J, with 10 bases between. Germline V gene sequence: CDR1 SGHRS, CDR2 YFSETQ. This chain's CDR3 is CASSLAAASNTEAFF. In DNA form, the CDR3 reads TGCGCCAGCAGCTTGGCGGCAGCCTCGAACACTGAAGCTTTCTTT.

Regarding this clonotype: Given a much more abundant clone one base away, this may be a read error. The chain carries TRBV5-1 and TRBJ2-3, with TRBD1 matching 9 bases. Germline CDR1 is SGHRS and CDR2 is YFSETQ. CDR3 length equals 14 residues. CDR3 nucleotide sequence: TGCGCCAGCAGCAGAGGGACAGGGACAGGTACGCAGTATTTT. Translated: CASSRGTGTGTQYF.

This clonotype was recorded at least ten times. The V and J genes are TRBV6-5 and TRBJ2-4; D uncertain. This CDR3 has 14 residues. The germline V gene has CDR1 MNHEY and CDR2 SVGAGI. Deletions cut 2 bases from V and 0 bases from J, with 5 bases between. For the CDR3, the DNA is TGTGCCAGCAGTTACGATTTAGCCAAAAACATTCAGTACTTC. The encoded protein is CASSYDLAKNIQYF.

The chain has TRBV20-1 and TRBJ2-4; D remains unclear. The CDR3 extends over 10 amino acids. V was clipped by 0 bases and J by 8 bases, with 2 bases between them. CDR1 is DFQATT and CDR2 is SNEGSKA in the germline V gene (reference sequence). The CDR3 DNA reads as TGCAGTGCTAGAGAGGACATTCAGTACTTC. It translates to CSAREDIQYF.

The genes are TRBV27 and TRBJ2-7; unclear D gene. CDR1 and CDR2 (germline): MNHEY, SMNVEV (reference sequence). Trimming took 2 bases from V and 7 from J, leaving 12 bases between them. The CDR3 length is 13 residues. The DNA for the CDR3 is TGTGCCAGCAGTTTAAAGGATCTTTCTGAGCAGTACTTC. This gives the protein CASSLKDLSEQYF.

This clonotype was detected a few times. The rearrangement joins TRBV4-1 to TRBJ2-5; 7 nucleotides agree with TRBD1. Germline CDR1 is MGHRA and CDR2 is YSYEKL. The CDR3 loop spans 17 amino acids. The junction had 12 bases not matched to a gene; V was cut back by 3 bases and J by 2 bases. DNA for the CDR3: TGCGCCAGCAGCCACGACAGGGCCTTGAGGTTTCAAGAGACCCAGTACTTC. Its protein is CASSHDRALRFQETQYF.

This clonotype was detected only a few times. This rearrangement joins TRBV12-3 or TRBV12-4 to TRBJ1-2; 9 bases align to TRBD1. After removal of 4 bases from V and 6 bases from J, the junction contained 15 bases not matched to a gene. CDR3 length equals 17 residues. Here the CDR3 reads CASSWYDRDRDPNGYTF. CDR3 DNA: TGTGCCAGCAGTTGGTATGACCGGGACAGGGATCCCAATGGCTACACCTTC.

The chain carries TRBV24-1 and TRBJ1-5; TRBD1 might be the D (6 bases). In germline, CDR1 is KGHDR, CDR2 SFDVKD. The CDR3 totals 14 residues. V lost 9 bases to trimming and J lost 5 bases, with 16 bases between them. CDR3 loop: CATSQGRDDQPQHF. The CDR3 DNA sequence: TGTGCCACCTCTCAGGGGCGCGACGATCAGCCCCAGCATTTT.

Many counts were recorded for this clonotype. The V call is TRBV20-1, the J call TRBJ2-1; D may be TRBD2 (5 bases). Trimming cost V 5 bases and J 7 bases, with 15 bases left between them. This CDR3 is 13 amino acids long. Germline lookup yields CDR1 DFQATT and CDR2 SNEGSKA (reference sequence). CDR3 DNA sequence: TGCAGTGCTGTCCAGACTAAGACTAATGAGCAGTTCTTC. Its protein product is CSAVQTKTNEQFF.

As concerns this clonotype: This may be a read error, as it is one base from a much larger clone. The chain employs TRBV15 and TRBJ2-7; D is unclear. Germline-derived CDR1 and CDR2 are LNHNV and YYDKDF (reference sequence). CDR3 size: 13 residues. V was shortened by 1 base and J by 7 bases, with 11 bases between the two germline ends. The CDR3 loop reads CATSRAGYNEQYF. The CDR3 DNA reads TGTGCCACCAGCAGAGCCGGATACAATGAGCAGTACTTC.

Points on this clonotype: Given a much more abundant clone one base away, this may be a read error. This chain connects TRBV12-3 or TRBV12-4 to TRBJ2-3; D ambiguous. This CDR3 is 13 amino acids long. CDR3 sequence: CASSIQPADTEYF. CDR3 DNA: TGTGCCAGCAGTATACAGCCAGCAGATACGGAGTATTTT.

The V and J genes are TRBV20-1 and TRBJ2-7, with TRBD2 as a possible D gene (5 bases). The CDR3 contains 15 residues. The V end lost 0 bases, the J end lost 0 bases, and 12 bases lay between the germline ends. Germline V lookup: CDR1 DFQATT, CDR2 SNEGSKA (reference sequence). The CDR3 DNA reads TGCAGTGCTAGAGAGGTTACTAGAGGCTCCTACGAGCAGTACTTC. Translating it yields CSAREVTRGSYEQYF.

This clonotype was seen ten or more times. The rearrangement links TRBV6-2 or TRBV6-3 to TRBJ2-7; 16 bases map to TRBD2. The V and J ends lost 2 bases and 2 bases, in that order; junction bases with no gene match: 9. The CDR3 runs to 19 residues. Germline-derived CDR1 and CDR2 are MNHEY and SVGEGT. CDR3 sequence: CASSYRAGTSGRETYEQYF. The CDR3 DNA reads TGTGCCAGCAGTTACCGTGCCGGGACTAGCGGGAGGGAAACCTACGAGCAGTACTTC.

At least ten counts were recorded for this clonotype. Here the CDR3 DNA reads TGTGCCAGCAGTTTACCGGCAGATACGCAGTATTTT. The encoded protein is CASSLPADTQYF. The chain is built from TRBV27 and TRBJ2-3; D remains unclear. This CDR3 has 12 residues. Trimming cost V 2 bases and J 4 bases, with 4 bases left between them. Germline V gene lookup returns CDR1 MNHEY and CDR2 SMNVEV (reference sequence).

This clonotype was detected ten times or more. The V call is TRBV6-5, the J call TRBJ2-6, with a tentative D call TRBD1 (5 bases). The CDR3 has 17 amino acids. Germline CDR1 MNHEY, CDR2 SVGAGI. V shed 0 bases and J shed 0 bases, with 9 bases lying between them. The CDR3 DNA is TGTGCCAGCAGTTACTCGACGCAGGGCTCTGGGGCCAACGTCCTGACTTTC. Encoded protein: CASSYSTQGSGANVLTF.

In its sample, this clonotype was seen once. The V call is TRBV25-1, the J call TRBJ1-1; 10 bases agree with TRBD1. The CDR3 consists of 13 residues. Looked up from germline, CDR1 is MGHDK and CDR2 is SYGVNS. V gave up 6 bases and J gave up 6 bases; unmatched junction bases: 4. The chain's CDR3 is CASRGQGIAEAFF. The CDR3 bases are TGTGCCAGCAGGGGACAGGGGATCGCTGAAGCTTTCTTT. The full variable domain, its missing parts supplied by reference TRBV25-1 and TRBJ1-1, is EADIYQTPRYLVIGTGKKITLECSQTMGHDKMYWYQQDPGMELHLIHYSYGVNSTEKGDLSSESTVSRIRTEHFPLTLESARPSHTSQYLCASRGQGIAEAFFGQGTRLTVV.

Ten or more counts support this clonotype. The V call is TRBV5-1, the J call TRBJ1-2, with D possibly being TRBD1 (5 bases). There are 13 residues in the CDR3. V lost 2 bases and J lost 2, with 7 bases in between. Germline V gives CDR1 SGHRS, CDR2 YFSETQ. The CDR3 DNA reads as TGCGCCAGCAGCTTCGGGGGGAACTATGGCTACACCTTC. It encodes CASSFGGNYGYTF.

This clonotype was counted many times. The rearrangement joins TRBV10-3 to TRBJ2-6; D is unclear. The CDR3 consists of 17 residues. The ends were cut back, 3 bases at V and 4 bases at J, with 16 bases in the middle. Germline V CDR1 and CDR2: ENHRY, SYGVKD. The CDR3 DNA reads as TGTGCCATCAGTGATCGGGCCCCGGCGGAAGGGGCCAACGTCCTGACTTTC. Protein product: CAISDRAPAEGANVLTF.

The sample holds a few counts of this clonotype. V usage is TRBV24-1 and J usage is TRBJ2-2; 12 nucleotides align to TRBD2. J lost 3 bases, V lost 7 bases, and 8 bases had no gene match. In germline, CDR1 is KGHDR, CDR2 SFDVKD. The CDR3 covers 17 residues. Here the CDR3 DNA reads TGTGCCACCAGCGCGACTAGCGGGAGAGCGGACACCGGGGAGCTGTTTTTT. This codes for CATSATSGRADTGELFF.

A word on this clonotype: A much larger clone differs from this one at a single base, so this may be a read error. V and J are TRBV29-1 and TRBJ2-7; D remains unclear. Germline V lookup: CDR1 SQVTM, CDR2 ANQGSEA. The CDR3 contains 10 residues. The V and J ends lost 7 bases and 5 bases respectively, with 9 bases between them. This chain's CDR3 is CSAAHDEQYF. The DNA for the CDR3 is TGCAGCGCTGCACATGACGAGCAGTACTTC.

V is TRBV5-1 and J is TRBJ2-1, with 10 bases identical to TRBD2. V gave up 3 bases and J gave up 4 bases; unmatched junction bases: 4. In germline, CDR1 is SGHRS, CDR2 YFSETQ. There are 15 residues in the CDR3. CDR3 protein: CASSSGTSDYNEQFF. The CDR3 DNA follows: TGCGCCAGCAGCTCGGGGACTAGCGATTACAATGAGCAGTTCTTC.

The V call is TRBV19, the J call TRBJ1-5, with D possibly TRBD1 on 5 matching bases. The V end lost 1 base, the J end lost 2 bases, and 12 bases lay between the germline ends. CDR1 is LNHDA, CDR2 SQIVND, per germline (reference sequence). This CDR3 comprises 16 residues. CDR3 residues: CASSIGPGRGNQPQHF. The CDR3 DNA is TGTGCCAGTAGTATAGGCCCAGGGAGGGGCAATCAGCCCCAGCATTTT.

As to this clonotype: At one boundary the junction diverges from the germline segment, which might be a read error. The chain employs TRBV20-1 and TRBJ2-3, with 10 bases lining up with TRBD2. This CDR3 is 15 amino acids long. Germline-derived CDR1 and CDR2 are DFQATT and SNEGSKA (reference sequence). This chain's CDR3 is CSAREPGTSADTRYF. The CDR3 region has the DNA TGCAGTGCTAGAGAACCCGGGACTAGCGCCGATACGCGGTATTTT.

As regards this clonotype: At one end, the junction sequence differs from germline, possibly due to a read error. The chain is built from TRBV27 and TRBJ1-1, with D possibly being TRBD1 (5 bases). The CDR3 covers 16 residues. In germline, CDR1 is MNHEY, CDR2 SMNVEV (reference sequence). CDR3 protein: CASSISRGGRRTEAFF. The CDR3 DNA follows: TGCGCCAGCAGTATATCTCGGGGCGGTCGGCGGACTGAAGCTTTCTTT.

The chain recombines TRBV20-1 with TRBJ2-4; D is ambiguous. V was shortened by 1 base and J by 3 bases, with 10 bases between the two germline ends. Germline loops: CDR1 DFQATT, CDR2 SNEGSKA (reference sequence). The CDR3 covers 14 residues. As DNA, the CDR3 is TGCAGTGCTAGAGGGGATGGTGGCAAAAACATTCAGTACTTC. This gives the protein CSARGDGGKNIQYF.

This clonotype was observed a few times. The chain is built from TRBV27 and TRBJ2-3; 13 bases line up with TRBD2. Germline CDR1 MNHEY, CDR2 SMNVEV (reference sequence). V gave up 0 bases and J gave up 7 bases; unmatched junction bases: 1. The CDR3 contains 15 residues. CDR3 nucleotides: TGTGCCAGCAGTTTATCGGGACTAGCGGGAAATACGCAGTATTTT. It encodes CASSLSGLAGNTQYF.

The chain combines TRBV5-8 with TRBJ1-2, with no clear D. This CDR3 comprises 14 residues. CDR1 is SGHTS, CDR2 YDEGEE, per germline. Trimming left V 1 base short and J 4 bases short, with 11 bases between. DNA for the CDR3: TGTGCCAGCAGCTTGCCGGTACTAAGCTATGGCTACACCTTC. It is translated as CASSLPVLSYGYTF. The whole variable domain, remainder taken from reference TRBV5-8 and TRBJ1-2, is EAGVTQSPTHLIKTRGQQATLRCSPISGHTSVYWYQQALGLGLQFLLWYDEGEERNRGNFPPRFSGRQFPNYSSELNVNALELEDSALYLCASSLPVLSYGYTFGSGTRLTVV.